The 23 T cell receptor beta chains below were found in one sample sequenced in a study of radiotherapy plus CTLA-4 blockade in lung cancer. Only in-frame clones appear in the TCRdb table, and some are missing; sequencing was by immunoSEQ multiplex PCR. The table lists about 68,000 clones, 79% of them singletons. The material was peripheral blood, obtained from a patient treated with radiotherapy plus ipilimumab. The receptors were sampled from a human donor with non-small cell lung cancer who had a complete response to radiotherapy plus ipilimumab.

CDR3 protein: CASKLTGTGDTEAFF. CDR3 nucleotides: TGTGCCAGCAAGTTGACAGGCACCGGGGACACTGAAGCTTTCTTT. The genes are TRBV11-2 and TRBJ1-1, with D possibly TRBD1 on 6 matching bases. CDR3 length: 15 residues. V gave up 7 bases and J gave up 3 bases, with 18 bases separating them. Germline-derived CDR1 and CDR2 are SGHAT and FQNNGV.

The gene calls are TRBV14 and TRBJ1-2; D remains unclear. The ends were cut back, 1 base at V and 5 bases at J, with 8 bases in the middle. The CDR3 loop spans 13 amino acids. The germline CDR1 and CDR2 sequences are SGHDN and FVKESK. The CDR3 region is CASSQGISYGYTF. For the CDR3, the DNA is TGTGCCAGCAGCCAAGGGATTTCGTATGGCTACACCTTC. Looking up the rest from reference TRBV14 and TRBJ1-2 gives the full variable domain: EAGVTQFPSHSVIEKGQTVTLRCDPISGHDNLYWYRRVMGKEIKFLLHFVKESKQDESGMPNNRFLAERTGGTYSTLKVQPAELEDSGVYFCASSQGISYGYTFGSGTRLTVV.

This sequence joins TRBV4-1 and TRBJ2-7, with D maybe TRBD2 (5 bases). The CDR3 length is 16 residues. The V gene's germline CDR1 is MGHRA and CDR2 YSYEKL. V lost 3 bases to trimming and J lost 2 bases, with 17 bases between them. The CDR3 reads CASSQIVVQRAYEQYF. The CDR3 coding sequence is TGCGCCAGCAGCCAGATCGTAGTGCAGAGGGCCTACGAGCAGTACTTC.

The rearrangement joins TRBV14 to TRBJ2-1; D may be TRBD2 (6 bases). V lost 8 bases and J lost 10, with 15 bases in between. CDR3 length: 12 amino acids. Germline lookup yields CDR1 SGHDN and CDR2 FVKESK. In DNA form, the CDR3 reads TGTGCCAGCGGAATAGTAGGAGGGGAGCAGTTCTTC. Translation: CASGIVGGEQFF.

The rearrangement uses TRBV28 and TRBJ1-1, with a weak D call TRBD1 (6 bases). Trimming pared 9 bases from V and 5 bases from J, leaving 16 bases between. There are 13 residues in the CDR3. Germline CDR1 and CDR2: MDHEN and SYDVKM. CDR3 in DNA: TGTGCCAGTAAATCCCAGGGGTGGACTGAAGCTTTCTTT. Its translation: CASKSQGWTEAFF. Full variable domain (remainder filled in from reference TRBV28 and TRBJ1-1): DVKVTQSSRYLVKRTGEKVFLECVQDMDHENMFWYRQDPGLGLRLIYFSYDVKMKEKGDIPEGYSVSREKKERFSLILESASTNQTSMYLCASKSQGWTEAFFGQGTRLTVV.

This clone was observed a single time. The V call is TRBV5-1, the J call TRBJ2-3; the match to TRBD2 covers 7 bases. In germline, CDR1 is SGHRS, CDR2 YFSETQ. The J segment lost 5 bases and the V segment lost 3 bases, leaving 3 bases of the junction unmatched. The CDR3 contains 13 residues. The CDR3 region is CASSSPGGDTQYF. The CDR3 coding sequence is TGCGCCAGCAGCTCGCCGGGGGGAGATACGCAGTATTTT.

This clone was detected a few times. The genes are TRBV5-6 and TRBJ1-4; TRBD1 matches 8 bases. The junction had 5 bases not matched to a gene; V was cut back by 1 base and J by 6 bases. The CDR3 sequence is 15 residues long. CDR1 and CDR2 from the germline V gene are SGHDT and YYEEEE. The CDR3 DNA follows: TGTGCCAGCAGCTTGACAGGGGGTAGTCATGAAAAACTGTTTTTT. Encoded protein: CASSLTGGSHEKLFF.

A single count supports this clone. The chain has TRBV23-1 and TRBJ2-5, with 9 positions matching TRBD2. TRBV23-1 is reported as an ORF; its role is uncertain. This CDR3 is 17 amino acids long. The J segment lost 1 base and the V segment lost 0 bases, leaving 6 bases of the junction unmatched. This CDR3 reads CASSQSKLAGLQETQYF. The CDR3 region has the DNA TGCGCCAGCAGTCAATCGAAACTAGCGGGCCTCCAAGAGACCCAGTACTTC.

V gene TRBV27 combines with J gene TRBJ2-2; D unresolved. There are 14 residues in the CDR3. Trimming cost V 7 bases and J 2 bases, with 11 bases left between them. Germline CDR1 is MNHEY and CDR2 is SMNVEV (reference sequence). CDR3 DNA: TGTGCCAGCATCAGTCTTCCCAACACCGGGGAGCTGTTTTTT. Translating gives CASISLPNTGELFF.

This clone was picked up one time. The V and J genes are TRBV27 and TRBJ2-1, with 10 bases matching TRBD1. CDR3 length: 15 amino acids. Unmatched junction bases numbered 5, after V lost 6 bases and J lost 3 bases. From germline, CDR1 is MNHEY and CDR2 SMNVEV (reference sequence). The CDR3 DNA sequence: TGTGCCAGCAGATTAGGACAGGGGGACTACAATGAGCAGTTCTTC. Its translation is CASRLGQGDYNEQFF.

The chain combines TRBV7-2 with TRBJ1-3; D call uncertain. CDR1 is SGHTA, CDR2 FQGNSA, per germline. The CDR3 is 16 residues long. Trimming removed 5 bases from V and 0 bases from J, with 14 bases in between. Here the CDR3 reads CASSPSIGPSGNTIYF. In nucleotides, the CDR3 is TGTGCCAGCAGCCCATCGATAGGGCCCTCTGGAAACACCATATATTTT.

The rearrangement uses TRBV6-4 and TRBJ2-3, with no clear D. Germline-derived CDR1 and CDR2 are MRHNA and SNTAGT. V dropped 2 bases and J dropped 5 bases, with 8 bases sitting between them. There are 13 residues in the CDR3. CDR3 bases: TGTGCCAGCAGTGACAGGGAACAAGATACGCAGTATTTT. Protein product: CASSDREQDTQYF.

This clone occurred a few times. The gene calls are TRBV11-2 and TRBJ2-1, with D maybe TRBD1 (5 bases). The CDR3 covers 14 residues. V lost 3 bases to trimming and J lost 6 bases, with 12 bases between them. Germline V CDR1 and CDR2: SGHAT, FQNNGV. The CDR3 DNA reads TGTGCCAGCAGCTTTGGGGCGTTGGGCAATGAGCAGTTCTTC. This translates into CASSFGALGNEQFF. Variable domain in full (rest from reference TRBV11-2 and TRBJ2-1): EAGVAQSPRYKIIEKRQSVAFWCNPISGHATLYWYQQILGQGPKLLIQFQNNGVVDDSQLPKDRFSAERLKGVDSTLKIQPAKLEDSAVYLCASSFGALGNEQFFGPGTRLTVL.

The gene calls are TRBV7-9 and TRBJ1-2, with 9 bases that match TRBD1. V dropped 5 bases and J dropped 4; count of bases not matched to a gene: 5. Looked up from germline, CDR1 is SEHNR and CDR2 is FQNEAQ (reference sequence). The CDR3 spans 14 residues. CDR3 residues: CASSPRTGVYGYTF. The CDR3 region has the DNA TGTGCCAGCAGCCCTCGGACAGGGGTCTATGGCTACACCTTC.

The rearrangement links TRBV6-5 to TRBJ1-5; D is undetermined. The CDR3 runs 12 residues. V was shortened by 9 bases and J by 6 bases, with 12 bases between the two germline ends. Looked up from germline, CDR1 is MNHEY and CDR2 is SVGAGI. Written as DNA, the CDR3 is TGTGCCAGTCAACTGGAGAGTCAGCCCCAGCATTTT. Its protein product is CASQLESQPQHF.

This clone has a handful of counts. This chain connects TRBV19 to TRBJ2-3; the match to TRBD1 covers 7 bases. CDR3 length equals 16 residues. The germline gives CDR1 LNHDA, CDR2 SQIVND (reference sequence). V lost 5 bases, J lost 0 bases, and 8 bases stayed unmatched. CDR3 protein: CASSLAGTASTDTQYF. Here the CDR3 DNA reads TGTGCCAGTAGTCTCGCCGGGACAGCGAGCACAGATACGCAGTATTTT.

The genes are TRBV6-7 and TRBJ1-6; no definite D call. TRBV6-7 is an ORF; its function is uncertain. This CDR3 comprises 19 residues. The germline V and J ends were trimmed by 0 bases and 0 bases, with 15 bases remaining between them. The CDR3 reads CASSYSRQLLSSYNSPLHF. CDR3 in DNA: TGTGCCAGCAGTTACTCGCGGCAGCTCCTAAGCTCCTATAATTCACCCCTCCACTTT.

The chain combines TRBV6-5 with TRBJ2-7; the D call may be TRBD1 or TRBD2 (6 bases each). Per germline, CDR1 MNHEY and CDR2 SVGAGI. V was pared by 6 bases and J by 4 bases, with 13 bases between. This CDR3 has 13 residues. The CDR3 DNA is TGTGCCAGCAGACAGGGACTCGCATACGAGCAGTACGTC. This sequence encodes CASRQGLAYEQYV.

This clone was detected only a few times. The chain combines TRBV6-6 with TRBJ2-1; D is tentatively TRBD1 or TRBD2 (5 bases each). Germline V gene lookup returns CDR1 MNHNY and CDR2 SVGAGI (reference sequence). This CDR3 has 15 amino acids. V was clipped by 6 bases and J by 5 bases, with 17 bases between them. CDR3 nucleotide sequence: TGTGCCAGCAGCCGGCTAAGAGGGGATAACAATGAGCAGTTCTTC. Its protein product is CASSRLRGDNNEQFF.

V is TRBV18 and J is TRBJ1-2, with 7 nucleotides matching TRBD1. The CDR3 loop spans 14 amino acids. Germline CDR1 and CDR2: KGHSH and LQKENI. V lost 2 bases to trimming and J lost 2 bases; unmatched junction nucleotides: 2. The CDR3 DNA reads TGTGCCAGCTCACCAACAGGGGAAAACTATGGCTACACCTTC. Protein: CASSPTGENYGYTF.

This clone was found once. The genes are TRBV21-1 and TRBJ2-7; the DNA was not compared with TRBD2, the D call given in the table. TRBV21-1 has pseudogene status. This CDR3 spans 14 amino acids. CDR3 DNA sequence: TGTGCCAGCAGCGTCGGGATTAGCTCCTACGAGCAGTACGTC. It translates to CASSVGISSYEQYV.

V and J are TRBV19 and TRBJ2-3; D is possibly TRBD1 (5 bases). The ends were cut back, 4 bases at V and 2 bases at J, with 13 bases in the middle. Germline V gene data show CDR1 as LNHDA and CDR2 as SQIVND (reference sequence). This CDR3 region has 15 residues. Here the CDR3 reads CASSTRGWPTDTQYF. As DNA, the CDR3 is TGTGCCAGTAGTACAAGGGGCTGGCCCACAGATACGCAGTATTTT.

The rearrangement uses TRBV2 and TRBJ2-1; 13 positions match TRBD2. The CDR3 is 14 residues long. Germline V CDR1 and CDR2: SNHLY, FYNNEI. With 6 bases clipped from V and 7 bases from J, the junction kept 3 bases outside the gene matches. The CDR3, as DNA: TGTGCCAGCAGCGGGGGACTAGCGGGAAATGAGCAGTTCTTC. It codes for CASSGGLAGNEQFF.